This paragraph reports one TCR beta chain. This sample is part of a study of blood T cell repertoires in COVID-19. Germline V lookup: CDR1 SGDLS, CDR2 YYNGEE. The V gene end was trimmed by 3 bases and the J gene end by 4 bases; junction bases not matched to a gene: 6. CDR3 length: 15 amino acids. Only in-frame clones appear in the TCRdb table, and some are missing; sequencing was by immunoSEQ multiplex PCR. Of more than 120,000 clones listed, around nine tenths were seen once; the top ten hold 1.5% to 2%. The sequencing sample was made of peripheral blood. V is TRBV9 and J is TRBJ2-1; 8 bases agree with TRBD1. The receptor was isolated from a human donor in a cohort sampled during active COVID-19. Here the CDR3 DNA reads TGTGCCAGCAGCGCGAGGACAGGGACATACAATGAGCAGTTCTTC. Translated: CASSARTGTYNEQFF.